Below, 14 T cell receptor beta chains from the same sample are listed, as sequenced in a study of CD8 T cells in ankylosing spondylitis. Via MiXCR, TCRdb re-called the 5' RACE reads, giving one row per CDR3 protein. Here the sample spans 130,000 or so distinct CDR3 sequences, 6% to 8.5% being singletons. Source material: blood, either unsorted or a sorted T cell fraction (not recorded which). The origin of the receptors is a male donor with ankylosing spondylitis or in good health (not recorded which).

This clonotype came up many times. The chain links TRBV5-1 to TRBJ2-5; 9 bases are shared with TRBD2. J was trimmed by 2 bases and V by 2 bases; bases with no gene match: 7. Germline V gene lookup returns CDR1 SGHRS and CDR2 YFSETQ. The CDR3 is made up of 16 amino acids. Written as DNA, the CDR3 is TGCGCCAGCAGCTTCGGTCCTAGCGGGGATCAAGAGACCCAGTACTTC. Translating it yields CASSFGPSGDQETQYF.

This clonotype came up many times. The rearrangement uses TRBV11-2 and TRBJ2-2; D is possibly TRBD2 (6 bases). The CDR3 covers 14 residues. From germline, CDR1 is SGHAT and CDR2 FQNNGV. Trimming took 3 bases from V and 6 from J, leaving 11 bases between them. The CDR3 DNA follows: TGTGCCAGCAGCTTTGAGGGGAGGTCCGGGGAGCTGTTTTTT. Translation gives CASSFEGRSGELFF.

This clonotype showed up many times. The chain joins TRBV6-1 to TRBJ1-5, with TRBD1 matching over 7 bases. The CDR3 covers 15 residues. Germline values: CDR1 MNHNS, CDR2 SASEGT. J lost 4 bases, V lost 5 bases, and 8 bases had no gene match. CDR3 sequence (DNA): TGTGCCAGCAGTAGAGGGACAGATCAAAATCAGCCCCAGCATTTT. It yields the protein CASSRGTDQNQPQHF.

This clonotype was detected ten times or more. The chain has TRBV20-1 and TRBJ2-5, with D possibly TRBD2 on 5 matching bases. The V and J ends lost 3 bases and 3 bases respectively, with 8 bases between them. Germline CDR1 is DFQATT and CDR2 is SNEGSKA (reference sequence). The CDR3 totals 12 residues. This CDR3 reads CSASVGEETQYF. Written as DNA, the CDR3 is TGCAGTGCTAGTGTGGGAGAAGAGACCCAGTACTTC.

This clonotype was observed at least ten times. V usage is TRBV15 and J usage is TRBJ2-3, with a possible D match to TRBD1 (6 bases). V dropped 6 bases and J dropped 4 bases, with 14 bases sitting between them. Germline CDR1 and CDR2: LNHNV and YYDKDF (reference sequence). The CDR3 contains 14 residues. In DNA, the CDR3 is TGTGCCACCAGTAGAAGACAGGTTTCAGATACGCAGTATTTT. Residues: CATSRRQVSDTQYF.

This chain uses TRBV20-1 with TRBJ2-3; D is ambiguous. Germline values: CDR1 DFQATT, CDR2 SNEGSKA (reference sequence). The V and J ends lost 5 bases and 4 bases respectively, with 16 bases between them. The CDR3 is made up of 14 amino acids. Written as DNA, the CDR3 is TGCAGTGCTGCCCCCTCGTTGGCGGCAGATACGCAGTATTTT. This gives the protein CSAAPSLAADTQYF.

There are many counts of this clonotype. This chain uses TRBV5-6 with TRBJ2-7; the D gene is possibly TRBD1 (6 bases). CDR1 and CDR2 (germline): SGHDT, YYEEEE. This CDR3 has 17 amino acids. Trimming took 3 bases from V and 4 from J, leaving 23 bases between them. The CDR3 DNA reads as TGTGCCAGCAGCTCATCACAGGGTCAGAGGGTTGATTACGAGCAGTACTTC. It specifies CASSSSQGQRVDYEQYF.

As DNA, the CDR3 is TGTGCCATGGCCCAGGGGCTCGTCCGCTGGTCCTACAATGAGCAGTTCTTC. Translated, it gives CAMAQGLVRWSYNEQFF. The chain couples TRBV4-2 to TRBJ2-1, with a possible D match to TRBD1 (6 bases). This CDR3 is built from 17 residues. Looked up from germline, CDR1 is LGHNA and CDR2 is YNFKEQ. V was clipped by 10 bases and J by 1 base, with 23 bases between them.

This clonotype was seen many times. V is TRBV20-1 and J is TRBJ2-7, with a tentative D call TRBD1 (6 bases). The CDR3 extends over 13 amino acids. V lost 5 bases to trimming and J lost 3 bases, with 14 bases between them. The germline V gene encodes CDR1 DFQATT and CDR2 SNEGSKA (reference sequence). CDR3 sequence reads: CSAGGQRGYEQYF. DNA for the CDR3: TGCAGTGCTGGAGGACAGAGAGGCTACGAGCAGTACTTC.

This clonotype was seen many times. This sequence joins TRBV5-1 and TRBJ1-1; D may be TRBD1 (5 bases). This CDR3 has 13 residues. Germline V gene lookup returns CDR1 SGHRS and CDR2 YFSETQ. Trimming cost V 4 bases and J 6 bases, with 13 bases left between them. CDR3 coding DNA: TGCGCCAGCAGCATCCCCCAGGGTGCTGAAGCTTTCTTT. This sequence encodes CASSIPQGAEAFF.

This clonotype appeared many times. CDR3 sequence: CASSLVPGQDYGYTF. For the CDR3, the DNA is TGCGCCAGCAGCTTGGTGCCGGGACAGGACTATGGCTACACCTTC. The chain couples TRBV5-1 to TRBJ1-2, with 8 nucleotides matching TRBD1. CDR3 length: 15 residues. V lost 0 bases to trimming and J lost 3 bases; unmatched junction nucleotides: 4. From germline, CDR1 is SGHRS and CDR2 YFSETQ.

There are many counts of this clonotype. CDR3 protein: CASGRAVTRIDTEAFF. DNA for the CDR3: TGTGCTAGTGGTAGGGCTGTCACGAGAATTGACACTGAAGCTTTCTTT. The chain carries TRBV12-5 and TRBJ1-1; D not certain. The germline CDR1 and CDR2 sequences are LGHNT and FRNRAP. V gave up 5 bases and J gave up 3 bases, with 19 bases separating them. There are 16 residues in the CDR3.

This clonotype showed up many times. The gene calls are TRBV25-1 and TRBJ2-1; D gene uncertain. Germline CDR1 MGHDK, CDR2 SYGVNS. This CDR3 has 11 amino acids. V gave up 4 bases and J gave up 6 bases, with 4 bases separating them. CDR3 sequence reads: CASSAFNEQFF. CDR3 nucleotide sequence: TGTGCCAGCAGTGCCTTCAATGAGCAGTTCTTC.

This sequence joins TRBV18 and TRBJ2-7; D is undetermined. The CDR3 is made up of 15 amino acids. V lost 1 base and J 6 bases, leaving 16 bases between the germline ends. Germline CDR1 and CDR2: KGHSH and LQKENI. The CDR3 sequence: CASSPRKAATLEQYF. The CDR3 nucleotides are TGTGCCAGCTCACCACGTAAGGCCGCAACTCTCGAGCAGTACTTC.